The T cell receptor beta chain under discussion was sequenced for a study of cytomegalovirus exposure and HLA in healthy donors. Study results and caveats: TCR beta chains numbering some 160 were designated cytomegalovirus-associated.

A remark on this clone: As yet, its antigen is unknown.

The CDR3 totals 15 residues. V lost 1 base and J lost 3, with 12 bases in between. Germline CDR1 and CDR2: SGHVS and FQNEAQ. PCR was performed using 60 Vbeta and 13 Jbeta primers. Data came from immunoSEQ multiplex PCR; TCRdb stores just in-frame clones and leaves some out. The sample consists of approximately 90,000 clones, around 77% of them appearing once. Sequencing was done on a sample of PBMCs. The sequence derives from a man in his forties or fifties in good health and CMV-seronegative. The chain carries TRBV7-8 and TRBJ1-1, with unresolved D. The CDR3 here is CASSLGAFQDTEAFF. CDR3 DNA: TGTGCCAGCAGCTTAGGAGCCTTCCAGGACACTGAAGCTTTCTTT.